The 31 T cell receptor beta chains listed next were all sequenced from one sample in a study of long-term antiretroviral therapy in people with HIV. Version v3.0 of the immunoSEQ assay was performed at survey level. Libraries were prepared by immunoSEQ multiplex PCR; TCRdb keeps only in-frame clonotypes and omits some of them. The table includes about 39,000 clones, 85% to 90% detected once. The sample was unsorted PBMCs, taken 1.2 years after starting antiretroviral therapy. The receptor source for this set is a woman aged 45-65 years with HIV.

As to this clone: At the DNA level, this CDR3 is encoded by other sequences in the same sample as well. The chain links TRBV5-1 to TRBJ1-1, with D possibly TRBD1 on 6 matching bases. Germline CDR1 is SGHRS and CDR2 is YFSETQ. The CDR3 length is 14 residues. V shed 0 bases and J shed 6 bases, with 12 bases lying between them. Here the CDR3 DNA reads TGCGCCAGCAGCTTGGTGGGGGCCGGGGCTGAAGCTTTCTTT. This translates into CASSLVGAGAEAFF.

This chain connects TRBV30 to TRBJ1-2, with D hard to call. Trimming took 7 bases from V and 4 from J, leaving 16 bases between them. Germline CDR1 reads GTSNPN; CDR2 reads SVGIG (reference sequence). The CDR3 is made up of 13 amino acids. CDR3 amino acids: CASRPAKIYGYTF. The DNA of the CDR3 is TGTGCCTCCCGCCCAGCAAAAATCTATGGCTACACCTTC.

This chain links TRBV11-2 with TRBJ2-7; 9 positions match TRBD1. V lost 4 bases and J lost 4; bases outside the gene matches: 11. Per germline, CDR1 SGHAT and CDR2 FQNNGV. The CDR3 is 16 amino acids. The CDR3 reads CASSSTGGAGGYEQYF. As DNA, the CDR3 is TGTGCCAGCAGCTCGACAGGGGGTGCAGGGGGATACGAGCAGTACTTC.

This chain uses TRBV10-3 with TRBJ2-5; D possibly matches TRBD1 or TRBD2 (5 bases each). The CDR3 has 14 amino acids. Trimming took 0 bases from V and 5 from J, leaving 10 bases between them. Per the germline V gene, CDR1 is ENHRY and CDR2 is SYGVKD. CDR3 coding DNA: TGTGCCATCAGTGAGTCAGGGGACCGGGAGACCCAGTACTTC. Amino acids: CAISESGDRETQYF.

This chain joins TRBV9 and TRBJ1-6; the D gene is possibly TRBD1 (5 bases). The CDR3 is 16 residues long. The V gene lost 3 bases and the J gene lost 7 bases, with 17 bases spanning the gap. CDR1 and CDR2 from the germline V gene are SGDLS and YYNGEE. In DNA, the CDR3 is TGTGCCAGCAGCGAAACCCGGGGGGGGGTCAATTCACCCCTCCACTTT. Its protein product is CASSETRGGVNSPLHF.

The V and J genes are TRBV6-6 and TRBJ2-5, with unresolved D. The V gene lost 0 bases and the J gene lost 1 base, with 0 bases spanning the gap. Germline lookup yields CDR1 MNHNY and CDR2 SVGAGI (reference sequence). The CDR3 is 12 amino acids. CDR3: CASSYSQETQYF. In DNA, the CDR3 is TGTGCCAGCAGTTACTCCCAAGAGACCCAGTACTTC.

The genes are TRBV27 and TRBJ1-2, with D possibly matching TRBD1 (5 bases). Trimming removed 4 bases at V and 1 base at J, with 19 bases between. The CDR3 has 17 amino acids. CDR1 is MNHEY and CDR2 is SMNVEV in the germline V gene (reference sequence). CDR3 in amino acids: CASSSGTLRGDNYGYTF. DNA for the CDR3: TGTGCCAGCAGTTCTGGGACCTTAAGAGGGGATAACTATGGCTACACCTTC.

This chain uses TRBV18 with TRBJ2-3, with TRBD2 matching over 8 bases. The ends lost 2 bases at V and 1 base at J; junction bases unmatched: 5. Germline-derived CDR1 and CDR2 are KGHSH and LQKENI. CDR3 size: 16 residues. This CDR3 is CASSPSSGGGTDTQYF. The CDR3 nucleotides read TGTGCCAGCTCACCATCGTCGGGGGGGGGCACAGATACGCAGTATTTT.

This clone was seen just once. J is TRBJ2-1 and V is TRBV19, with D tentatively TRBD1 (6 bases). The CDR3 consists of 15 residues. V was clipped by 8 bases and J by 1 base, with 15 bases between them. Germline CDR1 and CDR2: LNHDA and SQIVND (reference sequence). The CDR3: CASHPRGQSYNEQFF. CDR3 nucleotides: TGTGCCAGTCATCCCAGGGGCCAATCCTACAATGAGCAGTTCTTC. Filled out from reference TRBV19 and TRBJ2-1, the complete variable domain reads DGGITQSPKYLFRKEGQNVTLSCEQNLNHDAMYWYRQDPGQGLRLIYYSQIVNDFQKGDIAEGYSVSREKKESFPLTVTSAQKNPTAFYLCASHPRGQSYNEQFFGPGTRLTVL.

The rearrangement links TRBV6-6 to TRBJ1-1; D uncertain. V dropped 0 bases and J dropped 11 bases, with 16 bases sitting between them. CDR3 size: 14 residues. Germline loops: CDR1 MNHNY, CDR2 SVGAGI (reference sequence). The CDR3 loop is CASSYSPPELGAFF. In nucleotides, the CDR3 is TGTGCCAGCAGTTACTCGCCACCTGAACTTGGGGCTTTCTTT.

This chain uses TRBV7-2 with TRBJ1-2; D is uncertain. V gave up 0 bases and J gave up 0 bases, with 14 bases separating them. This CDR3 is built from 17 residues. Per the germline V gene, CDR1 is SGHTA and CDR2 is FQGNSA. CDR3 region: CASSLASTRAPNYGYTF. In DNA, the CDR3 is TGTGCCAGCAGCTTAGCTTCTACTAGGGCTCCTAACTATGGCTACACCTTC.

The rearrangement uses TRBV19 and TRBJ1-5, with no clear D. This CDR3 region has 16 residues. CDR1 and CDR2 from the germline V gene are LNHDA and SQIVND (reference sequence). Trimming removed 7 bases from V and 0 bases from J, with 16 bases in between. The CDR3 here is CASTILAGFSNQPQHF. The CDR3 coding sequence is TGTGCCAGTACCATCCTGGCGGGGTTTAGCAATCAGCCCCAGCATTTT.

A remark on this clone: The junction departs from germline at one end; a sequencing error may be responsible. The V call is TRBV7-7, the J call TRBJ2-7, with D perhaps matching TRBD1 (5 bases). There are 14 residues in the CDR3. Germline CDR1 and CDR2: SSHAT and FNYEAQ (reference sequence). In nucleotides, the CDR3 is TGTGCTAGCAGCACAGGAGAACTCTCCTACGAGCAGTACTTC. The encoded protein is CASSTGELSYEQYF.

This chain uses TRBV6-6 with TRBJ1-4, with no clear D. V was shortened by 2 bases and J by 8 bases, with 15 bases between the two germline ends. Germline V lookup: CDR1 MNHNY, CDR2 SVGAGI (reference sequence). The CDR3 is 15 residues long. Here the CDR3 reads CASSYGSGTAEKLFF. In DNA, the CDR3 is TGTGCCAGCAGTTACGGGTCGGGCACGGCAGAAAAACTGTTTTTT.

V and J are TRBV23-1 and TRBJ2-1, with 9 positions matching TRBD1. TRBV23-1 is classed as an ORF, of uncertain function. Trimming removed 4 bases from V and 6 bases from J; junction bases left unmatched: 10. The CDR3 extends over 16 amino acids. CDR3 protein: CASSPYPGQGGNEQFF. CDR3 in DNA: TGCGCCAGCAGTCCGTATCCGGGACAGGGAGGCAATGAGCAGTTCTTC.

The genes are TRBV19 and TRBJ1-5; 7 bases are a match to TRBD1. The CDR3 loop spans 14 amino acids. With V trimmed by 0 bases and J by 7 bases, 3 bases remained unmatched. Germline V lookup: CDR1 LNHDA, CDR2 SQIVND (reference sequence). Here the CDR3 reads CASSIEAGGQPQHF. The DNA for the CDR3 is TGTGCCAGTAGTATAGAAGCAGGGGGGCAGCCCCAGCATTTT.

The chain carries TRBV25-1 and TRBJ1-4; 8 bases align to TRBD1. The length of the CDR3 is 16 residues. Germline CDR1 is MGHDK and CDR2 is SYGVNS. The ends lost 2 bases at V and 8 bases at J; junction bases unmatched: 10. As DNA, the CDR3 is TGTGCCAGCAGTGAAGGCGTGGGCAGGGGGCGAGAAAAACTGTTTTTT. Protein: CASSEGVGRGREKLFF. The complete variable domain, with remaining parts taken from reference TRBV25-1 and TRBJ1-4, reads EADIYQTPRYLVIGTGKKITLECSQTMGHDKMYWYQQDPGMELHLIHYSYGVNSTEKGDLSSESTVSRIRTEHFPLTLESARPSHTSQYLCASSEGVGRGREKLFFGSGTQLSVL.

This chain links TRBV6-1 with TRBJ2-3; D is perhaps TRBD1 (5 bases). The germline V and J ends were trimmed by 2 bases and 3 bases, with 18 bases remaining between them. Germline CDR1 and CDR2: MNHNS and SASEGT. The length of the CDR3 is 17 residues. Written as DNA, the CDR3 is TGTGCCAGCAGTGAATTCCTAGGGGCGGTAGGGACAGATACGCAGTATTTT. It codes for CASSEFLGAVGTDTQYF.

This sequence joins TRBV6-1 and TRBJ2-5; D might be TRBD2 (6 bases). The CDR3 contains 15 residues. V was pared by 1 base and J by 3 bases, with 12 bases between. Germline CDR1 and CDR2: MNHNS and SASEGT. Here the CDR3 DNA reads TGTGCCAGCAGTGAAGTTCTCTCGGGAGAAGAGACCCAGTACTTC. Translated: CASSEVLSGEETQYF.

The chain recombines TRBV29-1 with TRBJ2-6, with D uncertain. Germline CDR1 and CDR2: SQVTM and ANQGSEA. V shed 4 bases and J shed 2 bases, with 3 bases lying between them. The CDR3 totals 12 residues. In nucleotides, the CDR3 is TGCAGCGTTGGAGCTGGGGCCAACGTCCTGACTTTC. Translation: CSVGAGANVLTF.

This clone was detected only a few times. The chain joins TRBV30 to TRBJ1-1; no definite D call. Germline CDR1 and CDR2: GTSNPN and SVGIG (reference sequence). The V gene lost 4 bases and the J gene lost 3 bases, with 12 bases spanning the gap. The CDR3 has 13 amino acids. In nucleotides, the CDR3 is TGTGCCTGGAACAAGGTTCAATACACTGAAGCTTTCTTT. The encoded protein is CAWNKVQYTEAFF. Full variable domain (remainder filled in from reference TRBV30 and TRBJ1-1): SQTIHQWPATLVQPVGSPLSLECTVEGTSNPNLYWYRQAAGRGLQLLFYSVGIGQISSEVPQNLSASRPQDRQFILSSKKLLLSDSGFYLCAWNKVQYTEAFFGQGTRLTVV.

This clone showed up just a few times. The CDR3 loop is CAISSLGNEQYF. CDR3 nucleotide sequence: TGTGCCATCAGTAGTCTGGGAAACGAGCAGTACTTC. V and J are TRBV10-3 and TRBJ2-7; D is unresolved. Germline V CDR1 and CDR2: ENHRY, SYGVKD. V lost 5 bases and J lost 5, with 10 bases in between. CDR3 length: 12 residues.

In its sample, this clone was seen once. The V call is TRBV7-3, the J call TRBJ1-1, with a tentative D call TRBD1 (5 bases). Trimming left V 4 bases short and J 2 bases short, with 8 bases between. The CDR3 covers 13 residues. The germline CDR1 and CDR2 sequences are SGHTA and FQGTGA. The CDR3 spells CASSSGGNTEAFF. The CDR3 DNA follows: TGTGCCAGCAGCTCGGGGGGAAACACTGAAGCTTTCTTT.

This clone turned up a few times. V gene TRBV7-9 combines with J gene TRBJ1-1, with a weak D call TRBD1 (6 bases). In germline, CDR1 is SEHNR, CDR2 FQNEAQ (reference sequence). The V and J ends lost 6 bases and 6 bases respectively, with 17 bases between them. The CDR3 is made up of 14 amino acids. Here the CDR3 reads CASSSTTGFAEAFF. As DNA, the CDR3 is TGTGCCAGCAGTTCAACCACAGGGTTTGCTGAAGCTTTCTTT.

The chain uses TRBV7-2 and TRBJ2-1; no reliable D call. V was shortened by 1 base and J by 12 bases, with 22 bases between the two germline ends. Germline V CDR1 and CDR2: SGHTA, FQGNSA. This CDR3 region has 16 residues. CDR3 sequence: CASSLGALLGVGGQFF. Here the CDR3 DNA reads TGTGCCAGCAGCTTAGGCGCCCTCCTAGGAGTCGGTGGGCAGTTCTTC.

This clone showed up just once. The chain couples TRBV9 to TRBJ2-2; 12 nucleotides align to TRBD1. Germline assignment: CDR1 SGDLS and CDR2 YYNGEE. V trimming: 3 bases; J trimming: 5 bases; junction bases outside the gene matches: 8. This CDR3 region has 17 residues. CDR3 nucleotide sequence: TGTGCCAGCAGCGCACAGAGGGACAGGGGGCGAACCGGGGAGCTGTTTTTT. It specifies CASSAQRDRGRTGELFF.

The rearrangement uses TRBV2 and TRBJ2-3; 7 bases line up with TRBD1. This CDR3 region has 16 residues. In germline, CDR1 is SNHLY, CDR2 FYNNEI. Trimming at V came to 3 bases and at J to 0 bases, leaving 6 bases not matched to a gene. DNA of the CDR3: TGTGCCAGCAGTGAGGGACAGATGCTTAGCACAGATACGCAGTATTTT. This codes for CASSEGQMLSTDTQYF.

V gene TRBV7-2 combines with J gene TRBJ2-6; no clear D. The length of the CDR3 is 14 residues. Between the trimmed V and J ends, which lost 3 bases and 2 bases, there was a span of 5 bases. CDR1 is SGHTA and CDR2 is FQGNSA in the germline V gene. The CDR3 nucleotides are TGTGCCAGCAGCTTTGCTCCTGGGGCCAACGTCCTGACTTTC. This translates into CASSFAPGANVLTF.

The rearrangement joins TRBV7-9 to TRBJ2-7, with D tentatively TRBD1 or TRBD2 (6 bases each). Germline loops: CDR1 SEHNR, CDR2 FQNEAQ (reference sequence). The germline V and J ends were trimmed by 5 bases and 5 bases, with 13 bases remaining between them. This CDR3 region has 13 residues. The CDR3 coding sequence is TGTGCCAGCAGCCTTTTTGGGGGGCACGAGCAGTACTTC. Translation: CASSLFGGHEQYF.

The CDR3 sequence is CASSQNSGGATDTQYF. CDR3 DNA: TGCGCCAGCAGCCAAAACAGCGGGGGGGCGACAGATACGCAGTATTTT. The chain joins TRBV4-3 to TRBJ2-3, with TRBD2 matching 10 bases. J was trimmed by 3 bases and V by 2 bases; bases with no gene match: 5. Germline CDR1 LGHNA, CDR2 YSLEER. This CDR3 has 16 amino acids.

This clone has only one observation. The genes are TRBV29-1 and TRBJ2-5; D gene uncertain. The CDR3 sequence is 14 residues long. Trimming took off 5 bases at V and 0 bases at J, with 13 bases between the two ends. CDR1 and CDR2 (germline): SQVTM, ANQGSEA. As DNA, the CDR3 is TGCAGCGTTCTGGTCATTAGGTACCAAGAGACCCAGTACTTC. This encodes CSVLVIRYQETQYF. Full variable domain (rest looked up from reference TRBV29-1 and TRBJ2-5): SAVISQKPSRDICQRGTSLTIQCQVDSQVTMMFWYRQQPGQSLTLIATANQGSEATYESGFVIDKFPISRPNLTFSTLTVSNMSPEDSSIYLCSVLVIRYQETQYFGPGTRLLVL.